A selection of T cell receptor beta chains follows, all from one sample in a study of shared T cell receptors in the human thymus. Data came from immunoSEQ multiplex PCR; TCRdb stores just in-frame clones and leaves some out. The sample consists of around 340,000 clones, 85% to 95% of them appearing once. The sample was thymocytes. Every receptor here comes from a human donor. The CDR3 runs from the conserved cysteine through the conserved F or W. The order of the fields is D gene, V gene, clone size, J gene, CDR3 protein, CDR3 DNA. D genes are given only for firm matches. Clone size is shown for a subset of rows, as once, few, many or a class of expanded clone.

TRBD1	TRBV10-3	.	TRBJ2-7	CAISPRTGDYEQYF	TGTGCCATCAGTCCCAGGACAGGGGACTACGAGCAGTACTTC
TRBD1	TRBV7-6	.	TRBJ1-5	CASSLETGVFGNQPQHF	TGTGCCAGCAGCTTAGAGACAGGGGTGTTTGGCAATCAGCCCCAGCATTTT
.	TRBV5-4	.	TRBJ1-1	CASSLLNTEAFF	TGTGCCAGCAGCTTGTTGAACACTGAAGCTTTCTTT
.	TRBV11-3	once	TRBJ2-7	CASSFGHNPTYEQYF	TGTGCCAGCAGCTTCGGGCATAACCCGACCTACGAGCAGTACTTC
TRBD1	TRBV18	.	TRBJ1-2	CASSPRDRDGYTF	TGTGCCAGCTCACCCCGGGACAGGGACGGCTACACCTTC
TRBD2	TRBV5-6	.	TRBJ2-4	CASSDRLAANYLAKNIQYF	TGTGCCAGCAGCGACCGACTAGCGGCTAATTACTTAGCCAAAAACATTCAGTACTTC
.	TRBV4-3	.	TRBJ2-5	CASSQSVPRETQYF	TGCGCCAGCAGCCAATCGGTCCCTAGGGAGACCCAGTACTTC
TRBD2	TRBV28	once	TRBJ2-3	CASSLTGRAADTQYF	TGTGCCAGCAGTTTAACCGGGAGGGCCGCAGATACGCAGTATTTT
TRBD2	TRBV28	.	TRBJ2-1	CASSKLASTYNEQFF	TGTGCCAGCAGTAAACTAGCGAGTACCTACAATGAGCAGTTCTTC
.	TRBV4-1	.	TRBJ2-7	CASSQDSRPRWGSGEQYF	TGCGCCAGCAGCCAAGATTCCCGCCCCCGATGGGGCTCCGGCGAGCAGTACTTC
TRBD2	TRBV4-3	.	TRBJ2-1	CASSQDGEGSYNEQFF	TGCGCCAGCAGCCAAGATGGGGAGGGGTCCTACAATGAGCAGTTCTTC
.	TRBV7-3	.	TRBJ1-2	CASSPPDRINYGYTF	TGTGCCAGCAGCCCCCCGGACAGAATTAACTATGGCTACACCTTC
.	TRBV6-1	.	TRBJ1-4	CASSGKQSGELFF	TGTGCCAGCAGTGGGAAACAAAGTGGCGAACTGTTTTTT
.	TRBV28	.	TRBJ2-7	CASRGDIFYEQYF	TGTGCCAGCAGGGGAGACATCTTCTACGAGCAGTACTTC
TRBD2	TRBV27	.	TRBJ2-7	CASRPGGPRDYLTRYF	TGTGCCAGCAGGCCGGGAGGCCCTCGGGACTACCTTACAAGGTACTTC
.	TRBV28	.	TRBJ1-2	CASLESGQPYGYTF	TGTGCCAGCTTAGAATCCGGACAGCCCTATGGCTACACCTTC
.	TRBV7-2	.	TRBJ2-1	CASSRRVHEQFF	TGTGCCAGCAGCAGACGGGTGCATGAGCAGTTCTTC
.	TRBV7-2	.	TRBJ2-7	CASSLAGAAYEQYF	TGTGCCAGCAGCTTAGCGGGCGCCGCCTACGAGCAGTACTTC
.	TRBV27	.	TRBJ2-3	CASSLGTDTQYF	TGTGCCAGCAGTTTGGGGACAGATACGCAGTATTTT
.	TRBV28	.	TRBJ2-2	CASSRTLGGGELFF	TGTGCCAGCAGTCGTACGCTTGGGGGCGGGGAGCTGTTTTTT
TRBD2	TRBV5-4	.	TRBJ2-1	CASSLRKVRGVINEQFF	TGTGCCAGCAGCTTACGGAAAGTACGGGGGGTCATTAATGAGCAGTTCTTC
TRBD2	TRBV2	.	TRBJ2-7	CASSGGLAVTYEQYF	TGTGCCAGCAGTGGGGGACTAGCGGTTACCTACGAGCAGTACTTC
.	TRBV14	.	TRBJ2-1	CASSTLAEQFF	TGTGCCAGCAGCACCCTAGCGGAGCAGTTCTTC
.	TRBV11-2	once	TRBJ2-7	CASSLDTGAGEQYF	TGTGCCAGCAGCTTAGATACAGGGGCGGGGGAGCAGTACTTC
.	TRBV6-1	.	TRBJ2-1	CASRSFSYNEQFF	TGTGCCAGCAGGAGTTTTTCCTACAATGAGCAGTTCTTC
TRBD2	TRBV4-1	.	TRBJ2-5	CASTPAGAYQETQYF	TGCGCCAGCACCCCAGCGGGGGCGTACCAAGAGACCCAGTACTTC
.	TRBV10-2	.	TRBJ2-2	CASSESGTGELFF	TGCGCCAGCAGTGAGTCGGGCACCGGGGAGCTGTTTTTT
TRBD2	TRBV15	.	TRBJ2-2	CATSGLRREVFTGELFF	TGTGCCACCAGCGGATTGAGGCGGGAGGTTTTTACCGGGGAGCTGTTTTTT
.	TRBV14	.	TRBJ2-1	CASSQVFWATQFF	TGTGCCAGCAGCCAAGTCTTTTGGGCTACACAGTTCTTC
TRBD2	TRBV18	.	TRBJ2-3	CASSPGLAGIDTQYF	TGTGCCAGCTCACCAGGACTAGCGGGAATAGATACGCAGTATTTT
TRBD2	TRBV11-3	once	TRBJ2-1	CASSLGLADYNEQFF	TGTGCCAGCAGCTTGGGACTAGCGGACTACAATGAGCAGTTCTTC
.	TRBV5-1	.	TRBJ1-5	CASSLTPNGNQPQHF	TGCGCCAGCAGCTTGACCCCCAATGGCAATCAGCCCCAGCATTTT
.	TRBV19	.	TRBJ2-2	CASSIWLAPNTGELFF	TGTGCCAGTAGTATTTGGCTAGCGCCTAACACCGGGGAGCTGTTTTTT
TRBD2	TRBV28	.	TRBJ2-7	CASSLHGGTTSYEQYF	TGTGCCAGCAGTTTACACGGGGGGACTACGTCCTACGAGCAGTACTTC
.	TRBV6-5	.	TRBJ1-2	CASSSEAHGYTF	TGTGCCAGCAGTTCAGAAGCCCATGGCTACACCTTC
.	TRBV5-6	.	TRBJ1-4	CASSLGTDHTTNEKLFF	TGTGCCAGCAGCTTGGGCACCGACCATACAACTAATGAAAAACTGTTTTTT
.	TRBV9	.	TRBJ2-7	CASSVGGDFYEQYF	TGTGCCAGCAGCGTAGGCGGGGATTTCTACGAGCAGTACTTC
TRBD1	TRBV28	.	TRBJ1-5	CASSPLTGGWQPQHF	TGTGCCAGCAGTCCCCTGACAGGGGGGTGGCAGCCCCAGCATTTT
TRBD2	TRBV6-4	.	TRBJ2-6	CASSDSRGGPSSGANVLTF	TGTGCCAGCAGTGACTCGAGGGGAGGGCCCAGCTCTGGGGCCAACGTCCTGACTTTC
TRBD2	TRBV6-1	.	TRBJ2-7	CASSGTSGTYYEQYF	TGTGCCAGCAGTGGCACTAGCGGGACCTACTACGAGCAGTACTTC
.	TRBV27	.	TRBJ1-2	CASSPQGYYGYTF	TGTGCCAGCAGTCCTCAGGGTTACTATGGCTACACCTTC
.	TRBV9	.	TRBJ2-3	CASSPHEGGRSTDTQYF	TGTGCCAGCAGCCCGCACGAAGGGGGGCGGAGCACAGATACGCAGTATTTT
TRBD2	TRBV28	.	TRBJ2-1	CASSLFGRVTYNEQFF	TGTGCCAGCAGTTTATTCGGGAGGGTAACCTACAATGAGCAGTTCTTC
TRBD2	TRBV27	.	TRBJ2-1	CASLDSGGDSSYNEQFF	TGTGCCAGCCTCGACAGCGGGGGGGACAGCTCCTACAATGAGCAGTTCTTC
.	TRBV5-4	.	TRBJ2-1	CASRARGSYNEQFF	TGTGCCAGCAGGGCCAGGGGCTCCTACAATGAGCAGTTCTTC
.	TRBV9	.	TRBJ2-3	CASSVASEDTQYF	TGTGCCAGCAGCGTAGCCTCCGAGGATACGCAGTATTTT
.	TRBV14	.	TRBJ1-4	CASSQVGPGWNEKLFF	TGTGCCAGCAGCCAAGTCGGTCCAGGGTGGAATGAAAAACTGTTTTTT
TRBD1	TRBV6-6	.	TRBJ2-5	CASSRTTGVAETQYF	TGTGCCAGCAGCCGAACTACAGGGGTAGCGGAGACCCAGTACTTC
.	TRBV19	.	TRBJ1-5	CASSIAVRPRESLYSNQPQHF	TGTGCCAGTAGTATAGCCGTCCGCCCCAGGGAATCCCTTTATAGCAATCAGCCCCAGCATTTT
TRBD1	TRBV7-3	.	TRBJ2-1	CASSLIVVGQGASQTYNEQFF	TGTGCCAGCAGCTTAATCGTGGTGGGACAGGGGGCGTCTCAGACCTACAATGAGCAGTTCTTC
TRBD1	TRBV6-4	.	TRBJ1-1	CPITGGEDTEAFF	TGTCCAATAACAGGGGGAGAGGACACTGAAGCTTTCTTT
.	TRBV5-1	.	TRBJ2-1	CASSPKWDPEQFF	TGCGCCAGCAGCCCGAAGTGGGATCCTGAGCAGTTCTTC
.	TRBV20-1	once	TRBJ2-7	CSATEQLGYF	TGCAGTGCTACCGAACAGCTAGGGTACTTC
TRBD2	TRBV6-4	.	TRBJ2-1	CASSGRTSGEGNEQFF	TGTGCCAGCAGTGGCCGGACTAGCGGGGAGGGGAATGAGCAGTTCTTC
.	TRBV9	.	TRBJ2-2	CASPRRTGELFF	TGTGCCAGCCCCAGGAGAACCGGGGAGCTGTTTTTT
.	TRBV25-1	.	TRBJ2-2	CASSAPEGTSNTGELFF	TGTGCCAGCAGTGCCCCGGAGGGGACATCGAACACCGGGGAGCTGTTTTTT
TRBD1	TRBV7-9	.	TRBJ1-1	CASSTIQGSSTEAFF	TGTGCCAGCAGCACCATACAGGGGAGTAGCACTGAAGCTTTCTTT